The rows below give T cell receptor beta chains drawn from one sample of a study of Ad26.COV2.S vaccination and SARS-CoV-2 variants. Using immunoSEQ multiplex PCR, the repertoire was profiled, and TCRdb retains in-frame clones only, with some absent. This table has 400,000 to 500,000 clones, roughly 89% appearing once. Sequenced material: peripheral blood, taken in a trial of Ad26.COV2.S vaccine versus placebo. These receptors all stem from a person between 18 and 65 years old who received the Ad26.COV2.S COVID-19 vaccine or a placebo. Each CDR3 is given with its conserved first and last residue. The D gene is left open where the match is weak. Rows may omit the clone size; those that give it use once, few, many or a size class.

J gene	clone size	D gene	V gene	CDR3 length	CDR3 protein	CDR3 DNA
TRBJ2-7	once	-	TRBV5-1	13	CATSRGGTYEQYF	TGCGCCACCTCGCGGGGAGGAACCTACGAGCAGTACTTC
TRBJ2-1	-	TRBD2	TRBV5-4	14	CASSPGGQYNEQFF	TGTGCCAGCAGTCCGGGGGGTCAATACAATGAGCAGTTCTTC
TRBJ1-2	few	TRBD1	TRBV7-9	14	CASTTTGTNYGYTF	TGTGCCAGCACCACGACAGGGACCAACTATGGCTACACCTTC
TRBJ2-4	-	-	TRBV28	11	CATTSEYIQYF	TGTGCCACGACCTCCGAGTACATTCAGTACTTC
TRBJ1-5	-	-	TRBV6-6	15	CASSYDSMPYQPQHF	TGTGCCAGCAGCTACGACTCGATGCCCTATCAGCCCCAGCATTTT
TRBJ2-1	-	TRBD2	TRBV11-3	13	CASSWEREPEQFF	TGTGCCAGCAGCTGGGAGCGGGAGCCGGAGCAGTTCTTC
TRBJ2-2	once	TRBD1	TRBV18	15	CASSPGQGQVGELFF	TGTGCCAGCTCACCGGGACAGGGGCAGGTCGGGGAGCTGTTTTTT
TRBJ1-6	-	TRBD1	TRBV5-8	14	CASSLRDSRLTLHF	TGTGCCAGCAGCTTACGGGACAGCCGTTTGACCCTCCACTTT
TRBJ1-2	-	-	TRBV5-1	16	CASSPLSGFSNYGYTF	TGCGCCAGCAGCCCCCTCAGTGGGTTTTCTAACTATGGCTACACCTTC
TRBJ1-4	-	TRBD1	TRBV7-2	14	CASTPDRVREKLFF	TGTGCCAGCACCCCGGACAGGGTTCGTGAAAAACTGTTTTTT
TRBJ1-5	few	-	TRBV6-5	14	CASKISNGNQPQHF	TGTGCCAGCAAAATTAGTAATGGCAATCAGCCCCAGCATTTT
TRBJ2-4	-	-	TRBV18	16	CASSASFVGRKNIQYF	TGTGCCAGCTCTGCCAGCTTCGTGGGACGCAAAAACATTCAGTACTTC
TRBJ2-3	-	TRBD2	TRBV9	15	CARYSGGRWTDTQYF	TGTGCCAGGTACAGCGGGGGGCGTTGGACAGATACGCAGTATTTT
TRBJ2-7	-	TRBD2	TRBV4-3	15	CASSQDSGGPYEQYF	TGCGCCAGCAGCCAAGATAGCGGGGGGCCCTACGAGCAGTACTTC
TRBJ2-1	-	-	TRBV6-6	13	CASSDTDPGAEFF	TGTGCCAGCTCCGACACGGATCCCGGGGCCGAGTTCTTC
TRBJ2-3	-	TRBD1	TRBV24-1	18	CATSDLKRDRLGTDTQYF	TGTGCCACCAGTGATTTGAAAAGGGACAGGCTAGGCACAGATACGCAGTATTTT
TRBJ2-5	-	-	TRBV3-1/TRBV3-2	13	CASSLRGGETQYF	TGTGCCAGCAGCCTGAGAGGTGGAGAGACCCAGTACTTC
TRBJ1-3	-	-	TRBV4-3	17	CASSLNYGGAVENTIYF	TGCGCCAGCAGCCTTAATTACGGGGGAGCTGTAGAAAACACCATATATTTT
TRBJ1-5	-	-	TRBV19	18	CASSPGRVRQYGNQPQHF	TGTGCCAGTAGTCCGGGGAGGGTAAGGCAGTATGGCAATCAGCCCCAGCATTTT
TRBJ2-1	-	-	TRBV14	15	CASSQGFSRGNEQFF	TGTGCCAGCAGCCAGGGGTTCTCCCGGGGCAATGAGCAGTTCTTC
TRBJ2-3	-	TRBD2	TRBV12-3/TRBV12-4	11	CASSLGGAQYF	TGTGCCAGCAGTTTGGGGGGGGCGCAGTATTTT
TRBJ2-5	-	-	TRBV18	15	CASSPLGLAQETQYF	TGTGCCAGCTCACCTTTGGGACTTGCTCAAGAGACCCAGTACTTC
TRBJ2-2	many	-	TRBV4-2	15	CASSQDLGGAGELFF	TGTGCCAGCAGCCAAGATCTAGGAGGGGCCGGGGAGCTGTTTTTT
TRBJ2-2	-	TRBD2	TRBV5-1	16	CASSLVPSGAAGELFF	TGCGCCAGCAGCTTGGTCCCTAGCGGGGCCGCCGGGGAGCTGTTTTTT
TRBJ1-5	-	-	TRBV13	15	CASSRALTGNQPQHF	TGTGCCAGCAGCCGGGCCCTTACGGGGAATCAGCCCCAGCATTTT
TRBJ2-3	-	-	TRBV10-3	14	CAISESGWPDTQYF	TGTGCCATCAGTGAGTCTGGATGGCCAGATACGCAGTATTTT
TRBJ2-1	-	TRBD1	TRBV2	16	CASSSGTGSSYNEQFF	TGTGCCAGCAGTTCCGGGACAGGGAGCTCCTACAATGAGCAGTTCTTC
TRBJ2-7	-	-	TRBV7-2	14	CASSFDRTAYEQYF	TGTGCCAGCAGCTTTGACCGGACCGCCTACGAGCAGTACTTC
TRBJ1-2	-	TRBD1	TRBV5-6	14	CASSSSQGLYGYTF	TGTGCCAGCAGCTCCTCACAGGGGTTATATGGCTACACCTTC